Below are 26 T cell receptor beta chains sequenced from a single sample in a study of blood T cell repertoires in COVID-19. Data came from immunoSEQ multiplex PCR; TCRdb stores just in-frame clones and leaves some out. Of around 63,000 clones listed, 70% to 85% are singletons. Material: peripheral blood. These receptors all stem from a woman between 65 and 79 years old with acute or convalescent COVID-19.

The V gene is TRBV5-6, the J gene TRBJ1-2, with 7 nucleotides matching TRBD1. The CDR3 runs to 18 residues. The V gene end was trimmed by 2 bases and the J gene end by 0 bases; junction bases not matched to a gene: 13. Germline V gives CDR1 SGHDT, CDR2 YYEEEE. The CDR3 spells CASSFATGTELANYGYTF. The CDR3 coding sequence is TGTGCCAGCAGCTTTGCGACCGGGACAGAGCTTGCTAACTATGGCTACACCTTC. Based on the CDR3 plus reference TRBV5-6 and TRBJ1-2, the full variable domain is DAGVTQSPTHLIKTRGQQVTLRCSPKSGHDTVSWYQQALGQGPQFIFQYYEEEERQRGNFPDRFSGHQFPNYSSELNVNALLLGDSALYLCASSFATGTELANYGYTFGSGTRLTVV.

DNA of the CDR3: TGTGCCAGTAGTGCTAGAACCCTACGAGGGAGAAATTCACCCCTCCACTTT. It is translated as CASSARTLRGRNSPLHF. The gene calls are TRBV19 and TRBJ1-6, with D unclear. The CDR3 contains 17 residues. V was trimmed by 5 bases and J by 7 bases, leaving 21 bases between them. Germline assignment: CDR1 LNHDA and CDR2 SQIVND (reference sequence).

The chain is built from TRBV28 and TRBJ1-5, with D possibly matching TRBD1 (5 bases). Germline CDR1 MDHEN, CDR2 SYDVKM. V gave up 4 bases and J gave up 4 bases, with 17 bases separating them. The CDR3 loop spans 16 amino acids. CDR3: CASSWGPGQPNQPQHF. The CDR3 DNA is TGTGCCAGCAGTTGGGGCCCAGGGCAGCCAAATCAGCCCCAGCATTTT.

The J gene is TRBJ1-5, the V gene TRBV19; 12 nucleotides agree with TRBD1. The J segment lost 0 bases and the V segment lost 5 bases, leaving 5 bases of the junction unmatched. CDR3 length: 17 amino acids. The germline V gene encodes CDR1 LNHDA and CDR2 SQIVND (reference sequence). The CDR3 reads CASSLGQGAYSNQPQHF. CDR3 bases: TGTGCCAGTAGTTTGGGACAGGGGGCATATAGCAATCAGCCCCAGCATTTT.

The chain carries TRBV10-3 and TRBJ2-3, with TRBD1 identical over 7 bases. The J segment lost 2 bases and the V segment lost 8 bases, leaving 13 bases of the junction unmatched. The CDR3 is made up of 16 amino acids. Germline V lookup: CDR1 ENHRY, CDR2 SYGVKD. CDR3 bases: TGTGCCATCCTCTCCCCGGGGACAGACAACACAGATACGCAGTATTTT. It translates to CAILSPGTDNTDTQYF.

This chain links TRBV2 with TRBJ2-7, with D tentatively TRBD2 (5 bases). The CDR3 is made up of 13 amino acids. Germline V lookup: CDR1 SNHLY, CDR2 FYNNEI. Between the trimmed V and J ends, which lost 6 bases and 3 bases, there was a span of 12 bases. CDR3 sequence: CASSALRGYEQYF. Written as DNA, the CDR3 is TGTGCCAGCAGCGCACTACGGGGCTACGAGCAGTACTTC. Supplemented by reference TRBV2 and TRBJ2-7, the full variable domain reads EPEVTQTPSHQVTQMGQEVILRCVPISNHLYFYWYRQILGQKVEFLVSFYNNEISEKSEIFDDQFSVERPDGSNFTLKIRSTKLEDSAMYFCASSALRGYEQYFGPGTRLTVT.

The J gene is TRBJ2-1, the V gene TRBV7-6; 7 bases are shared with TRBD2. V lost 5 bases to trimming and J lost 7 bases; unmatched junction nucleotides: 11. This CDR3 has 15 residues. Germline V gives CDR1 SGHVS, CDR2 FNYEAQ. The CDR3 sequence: CASSRGGAGINEQFF. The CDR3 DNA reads TGTGCCAGCAGCCGGGGAGGGGCGGGGATAAATGAGCAGTTCTTC.

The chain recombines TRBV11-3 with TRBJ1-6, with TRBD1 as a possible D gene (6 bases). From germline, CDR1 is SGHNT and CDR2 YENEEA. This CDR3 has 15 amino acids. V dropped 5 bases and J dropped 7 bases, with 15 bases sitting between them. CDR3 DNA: TGTGCCAGCAGCCCGACAGGTCGGGGCAATTCACCCCTCCACTTT. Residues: CASSPTGRGNSPLHF.

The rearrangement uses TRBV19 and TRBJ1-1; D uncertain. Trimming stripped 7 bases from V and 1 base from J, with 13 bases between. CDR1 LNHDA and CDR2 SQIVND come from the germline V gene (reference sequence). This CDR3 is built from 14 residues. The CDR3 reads CASNREGSNTEAFF. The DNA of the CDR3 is TGTGCCAGTAACCGAGAGGGCTCGAACACTGAAGCTTTCTTT. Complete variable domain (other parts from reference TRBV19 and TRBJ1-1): DGGITQSPKYLFRKEGQNVTLSCEQNLNHDAMYWYRQDPGQGLRLIYYSQIVNDFQKGDIAEGYSVSREKKESFPLTVTSAQKNPTAFYLCASNREGSNTEAFFGQGTRLTVV.

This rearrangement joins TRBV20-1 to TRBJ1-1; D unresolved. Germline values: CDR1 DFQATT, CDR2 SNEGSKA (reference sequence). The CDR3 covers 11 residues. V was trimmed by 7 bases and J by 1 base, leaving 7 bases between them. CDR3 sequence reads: CSVWQNTEAFF. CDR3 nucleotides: TGCAGTGTCTGGCAGAACACTGAAGCTTTCTTT.

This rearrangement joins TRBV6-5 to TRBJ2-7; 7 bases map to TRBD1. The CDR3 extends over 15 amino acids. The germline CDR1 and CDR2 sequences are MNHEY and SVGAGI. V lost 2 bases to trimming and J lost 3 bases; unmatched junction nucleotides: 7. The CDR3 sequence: CASSYRKGQNYEQYF. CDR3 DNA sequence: TGTGCCAGCAGTTACAGGAAGGGACAGAACTACGAGCAGTACTTC.

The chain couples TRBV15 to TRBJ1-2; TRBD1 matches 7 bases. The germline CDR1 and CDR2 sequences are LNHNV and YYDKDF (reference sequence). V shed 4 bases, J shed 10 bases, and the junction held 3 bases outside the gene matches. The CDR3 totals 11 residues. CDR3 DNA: TGTGCCACCAGCAATACAGGGGACTACACCTTC. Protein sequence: CATSNTGDYTF.

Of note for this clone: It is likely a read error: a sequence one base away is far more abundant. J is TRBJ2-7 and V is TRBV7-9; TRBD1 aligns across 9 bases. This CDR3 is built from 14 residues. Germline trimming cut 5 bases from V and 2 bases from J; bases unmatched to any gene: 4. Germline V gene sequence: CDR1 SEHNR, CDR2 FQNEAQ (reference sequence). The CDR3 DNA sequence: TGTGCCAGCAGCCCCGGGACAGGGACCTACGAGCAGTACTTC. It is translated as CASSPGTGTYEQYF.

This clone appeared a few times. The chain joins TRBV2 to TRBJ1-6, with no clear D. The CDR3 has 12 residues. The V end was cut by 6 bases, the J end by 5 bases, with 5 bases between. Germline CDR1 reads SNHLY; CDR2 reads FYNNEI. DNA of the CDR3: TGTGCCAGCAGCGAGGATAATTCACCCCTCCACTTT. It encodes CASSEDNSPLHF.

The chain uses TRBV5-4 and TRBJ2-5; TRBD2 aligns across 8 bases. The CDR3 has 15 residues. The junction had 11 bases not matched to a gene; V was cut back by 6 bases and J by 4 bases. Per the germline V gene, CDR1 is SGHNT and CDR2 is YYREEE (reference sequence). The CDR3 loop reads CASTGGGQGGETQYF. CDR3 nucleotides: TGTGCCAGCACCGGGGGGGGCCAGGGAGGAGAGACCCAGTACTTC.

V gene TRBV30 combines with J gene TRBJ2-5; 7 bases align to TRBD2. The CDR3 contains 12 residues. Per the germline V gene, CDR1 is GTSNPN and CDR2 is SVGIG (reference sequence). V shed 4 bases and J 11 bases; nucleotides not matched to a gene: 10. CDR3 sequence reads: CAWTGGGRSQYF. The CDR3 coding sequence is TGTGCCTGGACGGGCGGGGGACGCTCTCAGTACTTC.

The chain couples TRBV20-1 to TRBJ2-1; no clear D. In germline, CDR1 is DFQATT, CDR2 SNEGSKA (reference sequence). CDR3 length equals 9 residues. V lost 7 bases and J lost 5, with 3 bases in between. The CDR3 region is CSVDNEQFF. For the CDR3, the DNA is TGCAGTGTAGACAATGAGCAGTTCTTC.

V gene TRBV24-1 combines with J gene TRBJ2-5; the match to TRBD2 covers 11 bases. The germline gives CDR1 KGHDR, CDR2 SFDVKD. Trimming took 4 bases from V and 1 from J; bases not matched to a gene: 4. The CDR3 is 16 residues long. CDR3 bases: TGTGCCACCAGTGAGGCGGGGACTAGCGGCCAAGAGACCCAGTACTTC. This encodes CATSEAGTSGQETQYF.

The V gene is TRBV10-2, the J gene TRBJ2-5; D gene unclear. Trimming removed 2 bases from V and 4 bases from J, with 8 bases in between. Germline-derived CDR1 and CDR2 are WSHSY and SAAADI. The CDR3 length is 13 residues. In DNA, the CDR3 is TGCGCCAGCAGTGAGCACCGCGGAGAGACCCAGTACTTC. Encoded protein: CASSEHRGETQYF.

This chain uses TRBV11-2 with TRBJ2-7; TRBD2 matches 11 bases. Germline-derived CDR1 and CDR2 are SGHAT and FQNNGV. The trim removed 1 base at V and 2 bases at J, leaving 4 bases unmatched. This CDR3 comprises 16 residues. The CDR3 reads CASSLGPSGGTYEQYF. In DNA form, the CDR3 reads TGTGCCAGCAGCTTAGGACCTAGCGGGGGGACCTACGAGCAGTACTTC.

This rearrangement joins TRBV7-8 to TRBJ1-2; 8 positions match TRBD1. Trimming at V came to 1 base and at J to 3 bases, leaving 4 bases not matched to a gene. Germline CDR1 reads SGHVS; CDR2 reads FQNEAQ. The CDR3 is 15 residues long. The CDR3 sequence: CASSLGTGLDYGYTF. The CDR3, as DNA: TGTGCCAGCAGCTTAGGGACAGGGCTGGACTATGGCTACACCTTC.

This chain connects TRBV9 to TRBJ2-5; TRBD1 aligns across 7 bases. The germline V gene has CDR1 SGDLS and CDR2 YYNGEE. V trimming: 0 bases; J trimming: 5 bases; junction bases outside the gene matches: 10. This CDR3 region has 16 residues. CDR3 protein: CASSVGQGSYSETQYF. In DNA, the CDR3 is TGTGCCAGCAGCGTAGGACAGGGCTCTTATTCCGAGACCCAGTACTTC.

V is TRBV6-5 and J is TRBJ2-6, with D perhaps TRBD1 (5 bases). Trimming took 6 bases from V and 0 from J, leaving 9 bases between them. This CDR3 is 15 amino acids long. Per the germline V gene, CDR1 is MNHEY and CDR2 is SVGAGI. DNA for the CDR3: TGTGCCAGCAGCAAAGGGGACTCTGGGGCCAACGTCCTGACTTTC. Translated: CASSKGDSGANVLTF.

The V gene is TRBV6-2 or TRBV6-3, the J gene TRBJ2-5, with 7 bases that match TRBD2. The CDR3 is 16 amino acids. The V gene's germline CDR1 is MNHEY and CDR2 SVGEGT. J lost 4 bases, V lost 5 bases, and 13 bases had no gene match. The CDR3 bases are TGTGCCAGCAGTGGCTGGGGGAGCGGGGTAAGAGAGACCCAGTACTTC. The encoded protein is CASSGWGSGVRETQYF.

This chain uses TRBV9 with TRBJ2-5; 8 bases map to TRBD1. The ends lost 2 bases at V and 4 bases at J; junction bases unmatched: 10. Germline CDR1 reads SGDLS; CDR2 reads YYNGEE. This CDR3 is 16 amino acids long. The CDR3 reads CASSVTGATMGETQYF. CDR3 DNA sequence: TGTGCCAGCAGCGTGACAGGGGCCACTATGGGAGAGACCCAGTACTTC.

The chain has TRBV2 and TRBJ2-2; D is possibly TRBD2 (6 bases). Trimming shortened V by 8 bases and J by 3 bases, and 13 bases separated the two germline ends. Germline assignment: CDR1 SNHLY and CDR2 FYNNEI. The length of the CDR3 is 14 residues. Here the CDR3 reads CASSPGLHTGELFF. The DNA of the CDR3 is TGTGCCAGCTCGCCGGGACTTCACACCGGGGAGCTGTTTTTT.